These 24 T cell receptor beta chains originate from one sample sequenced in a study of blood T cell repertoires in COVID-19. Here immunoSEQ multiplex PCR was the method, and the copy in TCRdb shows in-frame clones only, minus some. The sample yields 73,000 or so clones, 65% to 85% seen once. Sequencing was carried out using peripheral blood. Every receptor here comes from a man aged 45 to 65 with active COVID-19.

The chain employs TRBV12-3 or TRBV12-4 and TRBJ1-1, with unresolved D. Trimming pared 4 bases from V and 7 bases from J, leaving 10 bases between. The CDR3 length is 12 residues. Here the CDR3 reads CASSSAGGEAFF. DNA of the CDR3: TGTGCCAGCAGTTCCGCCGGAGGTGAAGCTTTCTTT.

This sequence joins TRBV7-2 and TRBJ2-7; 8 nucleotides agree with TRBD1. V dropped 1 base and J dropped 2; count of bases not matched to a gene: 7. CDR1 is SGHTA, CDR2 FQGNSA, per germline. The CDR3 length is 16 residues. CDR3 in DNA: TGTGCCAGCAGCTTAGGAATCACAGGGGGGACCTACGAGCAGTACTTC. Its translation: CASSLGITGGTYEQYF.

This sequence joins TRBV10-3 and TRBJ1-5; D gene ambiguous. The V gene lost 0 bases and the J gene lost 0 bases, with 12 bases spanning the gap. Germline V gene lookup returns CDR1 ENHRY and CDR2 SYGVKD. The CDR3 length is 17 residues. The CDR3 bases are TGTGCCATCAGTGAGTCGATACTGAAAAATAGCAATCAGCCCCAGCATTTT. Its translation: CAISESILKNSNQPQHF.

The rearrangement uses TRBV7-8 and TRBJ1-2; D perhaps matches TRBD1 (6 bases). CDR1 is SGHVS, CDR2 FQNEAQ, per germline. CDR3 length equals 14 residues. The V and J ends lost 2 bases and 3 bases respectively, with 10 bases between them. CDR3 region: CASSLNRADYGYTF. DNA of the CDR3: TGTGCCAGCAGCTTAAACAGGGCGGACTATGGCTACACCTTC.

This sequence joins TRBV19 and TRBJ2-1; TRBD2 agrees at 10 bases. The CDR3 covers 16 residues. J was trimmed by 3 bases and V by 5 bases; bases with no gene match: 7. Germline CDR1 is LNHDA and CDR2 is SQIVND (reference sequence). The CDR3 is CASSLTLAGGYNEQFF. In DNA form, the CDR3 reads TGTGCCAGTAGTTTAACCTTAGCGGGGGGCTACAATGAGCAGTTCTTC. The variable domain in full, completed from reference TRBV19 and TRBJ2-1, reads DGGITQSPKYLFRKEGQNVTLSCEQNLNHDAMYWYRQDPGQGLRLIYYSQIVNDFQKGDIAEGYSVSREKKESFPLTVTSAQKNPTAFYLCASSLTLAGGYNEQFFGPGTRLTVL.

The chain couples TRBV5-4 to TRBJ1-1; tentative D call: TRBD1 (6 bases). The CDR3 has 14 residues. V shed 4 bases and J shed 8 bases, with 18 bases lying between them. Germline assignment: CDR1 SGHNT and CDR2 YYREEE (reference sequence). CDR3 sequence: CASSILTGLGEAFF. The CDR3 DNA reads as TGTGCCAGCAGCATCCTAACAGGGTTAGGGGAAGCTTTCTTT.

This sequence joins TRBV7-6 and TRBJ2-1, with 10 nucleotides matching TRBD2. This CDR3 contains 15 residues. V was clipped by 1 base and J by 8 bases; unmatched bases: 5. Germline lookup yields CDR1 SGHVS and CDR2 FNYEAQ. CDR3 loop: CASSLVAGGADEQFF. The CDR3 DNA reads as TGTGCCAGCAGCTTAGTAGCGGGAGGTGCTGATGAGCAGTTCTTC.

This sequence joins TRBV6-6 and TRBJ1-4; D is unclear. This CDR3 spans 13 amino acids. Trimming stripped 2 bases from V and 11 bases from J, with 12 bases between. Per germline, CDR1 MNHNY and CDR2 SVGAGI (reference sequence). CDR3 nucleotides: TGTGCCAGCAGTTACCGCGCCGCCGGGAAACTGTTTTTT. Translated: CASSYRAAGKLFF.

This chain joins TRBV12-3 or TRBV12-4 and TRBJ2-7, with D perhaps matching TRBD1 (6 bases). The germline V and J ends were trimmed by 5 bases and 7 bases, with 12 bases remaining between them. The CDR3 has 12 residues. CDR3 protein: CASSITGLEQYF. CDR3 bases: TGTGCCAGCAGTATCACAGGGCTTGAGCAGTACTTC.

CDR3 nucleotide sequence: TGTGCCAGCAGCCCAGACAGGGGGCCGGGCACAGATACGCAGTATTTT. It translates to CASSPDRGPGTDTQYF. This chain uses TRBV7-2 with TRBJ2-3, with 10 bases aligning to TRBD1. Trimming took 5 bases from V and 1 from J; bases not matched to a gene: 6. Looked up from germline, CDR1 is SGHTA and CDR2 is FQGNSA. CDR3 length: 16 residues.

Comments on this clone: A junction end diverges from the germline sequence, so it may reflect a read error. The V gene is TRBV5-1, the J gene TRBJ2-1, with TRBD2 matching over 7 bases. The CDR3 length is 15 residues. Germline CDR1 is SGHRS and CDR2 is YFSETQ. CDR3: CASTLSWAGRDEQFF. The CDR3 DNA reads as TGCGCCAGCACCTTGAGCTGGGCAGGGAGGGATGAGCAGTTCTTC.

This clone was seen only a few times. V and J are TRBV7-3 and TRBJ1-1, with TRBD1 matching 8 bases. CDR3 length: 13 amino acids. Germline V CDR1 and CDR2: SGHTA, FQGTGA. V lost 5 bases, J lost 8 bases, and 7 bases stayed unmatched. The CDR3 DNA is TGTGCCAGCAGCCTTGACAGGGGCTGGGAAGCTTTCTTT. This codes for CASSLDRGWEAFF.

V gene TRBV6-4 combines with J gene TRBJ2-1; 11 bases line up with TRBD2. V lost 6 bases and J lost 9; bases outside the gene matches: 10. The CDR3 covers 15 residues. Germline V gene sequence: CDR1 MRHNA, CDR2 SNTAGT. The CDR3 DNA is TGTGCCAGCAGCCCACTAGCGGGAGATTTGGGTGAGCAGTTCTTC. It specifies CASSPLAGDLGEQFF.

This sequence joins TRBV6-5 and TRBJ1-2, with 8 nucleotides matching TRBD1. CDR3 length: 15 residues. The germline gives CDR1 MNHEY, CDR2 SVGAGI. Unmatched junction bases numbered 4, after V lost 2 bases and J lost 2 bases. CDR3 protein: CASSYRRTGNYGYTF. In DNA form, the CDR3 reads TGTGCCAGCAGTTACCGACGGACAGGGAACTATGGCTACACCTTC.

V gene TRBV5-4 combines with J gene TRBJ2-2; TRBD2 might be the D (6 bases). Per germline, CDR1 SGHNT and CDR2 YYREEE (reference sequence). The CDR3 length is 17 residues. V was pared by 4 bases and J by 6 bases, with 22 bases between. The CDR3 coding sequence is TGTGCCAGCAGCCTCAATCGGGGGATTGAAGGCGCCGGGGAGCTGTTTTTT. Amino acid sequence: CASSLNRGIEGAGELFF.

The chain uses TRBV2 and TRBJ1-2, with a possible D match to TRBD1 (6 bases). The ends were cut back, 7 bases at V and 0 bases at J, with 15 bases in the middle. CDR1 and CDR2 from the germline V gene are SNHLY and FYNNEI. This CDR3 comprises 15 residues. This CDR3 is CASTQDRNANYGYTF. CDR3 DNA sequence: TGTGCCAGCACTCAGGACAGAAATGCTAACTATGGCTACACCTTC. Drawing the rest from reference TRBV2 and TRBJ1-2, the complete variable domain is EPEVTQTPSHQVTQMGQEVILRCVPISNHLYFYWYRQILGQKVEFLVSFYNNEISEKSEIFDDQFSVERPDGSNFTLKIRSTKLEDSAMYFCASTQDRNANYGYTFGSGTRLTVV.

V gene TRBV3-1 (or the pseudogene TRBV3-2) combines with J gene TRBJ2-1; 9 bases line up with TRBD1. This CDR3 contains 15 residues. Per the germline V gene, CDR1 is LGHDT and CDR2 is YNNKEL (reference sequence). J gave up 7 bases and V 7 bases, and 11 bases lay outside the gene matches. The CDR3 loop is CASTMGDRAKNEQFF. The CDR3 DNA reads as TGTGCCAGCACCATGGGGGACAGGGCCAAGAATGAGCAGTTCTTC.

The chain couples TRBV3-1 (or the pseudogene TRBV3-2) to TRBJ2-5, with TRBD2 matching over 14 bases. Germline CDR1 and CDR2: LGHDT and YNNKEL (reference sequence). Germline trimming cut 8 bases from V and 3 bases from J; bases unmatched to any gene: 8. The length of the CDR3 is 16 residues. The chain's CDR3 is CASGTSGGYGKETQYF. As DNA, the CDR3 is TGTGCCAGCGGGACTAGCGGGGGATACGGGAAAGAGACCCAGTACTTC.

The V call is TRBV4-1, the J call TRBJ2-7, with D perhaps matching TRBD2 (5 bases). The V gene lost 0 bases and the J gene lost 2 bases, with 14 bases spanning the gap. The CDR3 runs to 16 residues. The germline V gene has CDR1 MGHRA and CDR2 YSYEKL. CDR3 region: CASSQEGRGSAYEQYF. CDR3 DNA: TGCGCCAGCAGCCAAGAAGGACGGGGAAGCGCCTACGAGCAGTACTTC.

This clone was detected a few times. The chain is built from TRBV28 and TRBJ2-3, with 11 bases aligning to TRBD2. Trimming took 4 bases from V and 5 from J; bases not matched to a gene: 17. CDR1 MDHEN and CDR2 SYDVKM come from the germline V gene. The CDR3 extends over 19 amino acids. DNA for the CDR3: TGTGCCAGCAGTTCTCCCTGGACTAGCGGGTTCTATCATAGAGATACGCAGTATTTT. Translating gives CASSSPWTSGFYHRDTQYF.

The V and J genes are TRBV6-1 and TRBJ2-3; tentative D call: TRBD1 (6 bases). The CDR3 has 13 amino acids. CDR1 is MNHNS, CDR2 SASEGT, per germline. V lost 1 base and J lost 4, with 6 bases in between. The CDR3 spells CASSEDRADTQYF. CDR3 sequence (DNA): TGTGCCAGCAGTGAAGACAGGGCAGATACGCAGTATTTT.

The chain links TRBV11-3 to TRBJ2-3, with 12 bases matching TRBD2. CDR3 size: 16 residues. CDR1 is SGHNT, CDR2 YENEEA, per germline. Losses at the gene ends were 0 bases for V and 5 bases for J; bases not matched to a gene: 3. The DNA of the CDR3 is TGTGCCAGCAGCTTAGACGGACTAGCGGGGATAGATACGCAGTATTTT. It is translated as CASSLDGLAGIDTQYF.

The rearrangement links TRBV18 to TRBJ2-6; perhaps TRBD2 as D (5 bases). V dropped 2 bases and J dropped 2 bases, with 7 bases sitting between them. This CDR3 is built from 15 residues. Looked up from germline, CDR1 is KGHSH and CDR2 is LQKENI. The DNA of the CDR3 is TGTGCCAGCTCACCAGCCGGGGCTGGGGCCAACGTCCTGACTTTC. Translation: CASSPAGAGANVLTF.

The chain uses TRBV15 and TRBJ2-5, with TRBD2 matching 10 bases. CDR1 is LNHNV, CDR2 YYDKDF, per germline (reference sequence). The V gene end was trimmed by 8 bases and the J gene end by 5 bases; junction bases not matched to a gene: 11. This CDR3 is 15 amino acids long. CDR3 sequence reads: CATHASGGATETQYF. As DNA, the CDR3 is TGTGCCACCCACGCCAGCGGGGGGGCTACGGAGACCCAGTACTTC.